This TCR beta chain was captured in a study of shared clonotypes between healthy human individuals. Findings and caveats of the study: Memory subsets generally showed smaller estimated richness than naive subsets did.

V lost 2 bases to trimming and J lost 3 bases, with 11 bases between them. This CDR3 region has 15 residues. Germline lookup yields CDR1 MNHEY and CDR2 SVGAGI. Some clones are missing from TCRdb's copy, which holds only in-frame ones; the method was immunoSEQ multiplex PCR. The data contain 2,500,000 or so clones, 90% to 95% of them singletons. Notes on this clone: Its antigen is not identified.

J is TRBJ2-1 and V is TRBV6-5, with D possibly being TRBD1 (6 bases). The TCR was taken from a man in his late teens or twenties in good health. Some clones in this sample may be carry-over from other donors' samples. The sequencing sample was made of naive CD4+ T cells from PBMCs. The subset denotes: CD45RA+ positively selected. The CDR3 DNA sequence: TGTGCCAGCAGTTACACCGGGACAAGCTACAATGAGCAGTTCTTC. Translating gives CASSYTGTSYNEQFF.